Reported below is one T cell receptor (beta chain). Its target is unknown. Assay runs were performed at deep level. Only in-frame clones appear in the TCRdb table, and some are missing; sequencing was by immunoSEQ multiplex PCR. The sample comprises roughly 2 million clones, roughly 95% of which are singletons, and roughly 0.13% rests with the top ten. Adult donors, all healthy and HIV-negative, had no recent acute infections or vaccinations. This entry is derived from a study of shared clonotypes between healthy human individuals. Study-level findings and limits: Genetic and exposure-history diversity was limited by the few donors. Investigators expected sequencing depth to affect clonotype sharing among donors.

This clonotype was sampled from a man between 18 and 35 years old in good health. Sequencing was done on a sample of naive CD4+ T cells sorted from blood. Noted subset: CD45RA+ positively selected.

The CDR3 here is CASSYEGHQGNTIYF. Written as DNA, the CDR3 is TGTGCCAGCAGTTACGAGGGACACCAGGGAAACACCATATATTTT. This sequence joins TRBV6-6 and TRBJ1-3; D perhaps matches TRBD1 (6 bases). CDR3 length equals 15 residues. With 2 bases removed from V and 4 bases from J, the gap between germline ends came to 12 bases. CDR1 MNHNY and CDR2 SVGAGI come from the germline V gene (reference sequence).